Here is one T cell receptor (beta chain) with its context. What it binds is unknown. Naive CD8 isolation took CD45RO-negative cells positively selected for CCR7 and excluded terminally differentiated effector memory CD45RA+ cells. This record comes from a study of shared clonotypes between healthy human individuals. Whole-study context: The study used three CD4 naive, three CD4 memory, two CD8 naive and one CD8 memory plate per donor.

Study-wide results and caveats: Against clonotypes common to all four donors, non-shared ones had lower generation probabilities.

The assay was immunoSEQ multiplex PCR, and TCRdb's table has in-frame clones only and misses some. The sample shows millions of clones, roughly 94% of them seen only once. V was trimmed by 8 bases and J by 3 bases, leaving 14 bases between them. CDR3 length: 14 amino acids. Germline CDR1 reads MNHNY; CDR2 reads SVGAGI (reference sequence). This receptor was obtained from a man aged 18 to 29 in good health. The rearrangement joins TRBV6-6 to TRBJ1-5, with no clear D. Material for sequencing was naive CD8+ T cells sorted from blood. This CDR3 reads CASATDGSNQPQHF. DNA for the CDR3: TGTGCCAGCGCAACAGACGGGTCCAATCAGCCCCAGCATTTT.